This T cell receptor beta chain was found in a study of control samples from healthy donors and cancer patients. TCRdb keeps only in-frame clones here, not all; method: immunoSEQ multiplex PCR. The sample contains fewer than 200,000 clones, 80% to 95% of which appear only once. This CDR3 comprises 13 residues. CDR1 GTSNPN and CDR2 SVGIG come from the germline V gene (reference sequence). Deletions cut 0 bases from V and 7 bases from J, with 9 bases between. This clone was counted a single time. The sequenced material came from blood. The receptor comes from a man younger than 35 in good health. The chain is built from TRBV30 and TRBJ1-4; D possibly corresponds to TRBD1 (5 bases). CDR3 protein: CAWSVQGTEKLFF. CDR3 DNA sequence: TGTGCCTGGAGTGTACAAGGGACTGAAAAACTGTTTTTT. Variable domain in full (rest from reference TRBV30 and TRBJ1-4): SQTIHQWPATLVQPVGSPLSLECTVEGTSNPNLYWYRQAAGRGLQLLFYSVGIGQISSEVPQNLSASRPQDRQFILSSKKLLLSDSGFYLCAWSVQGTEKLFFGSGTQLSVL.